This TCR beta chain derives from a study of shared clonotypes between healthy human individuals. The CDR3 has 13 amino acids. Deletions cut 5 bases from V and 4 bases from J, with 9 bases between. CDR1 and CDR2 (germline): LNHDA, SQIVND (reference sequence). Generated by immunoSEQ multiplex PCR, the TCRdb table keeps only in-frame clones and is missing some. The sample lists about 490,000 clones; 70% to 80% were seen once. The chain employs TRBV19 and TRBJ1-5; the D gene is possibly TRBD1 (5 bases). Sequencing was performed on PBMCs. The TCR sequence derives from a middle-aged woman in good health. Some clones in this sample may be carry-over from other donors' samples. In nucleotides, the CDR3 is TGTGCCAGTAGTGCCAGGGAAAATCAGCCCCAGCATTTT. Translation: CASSARENQPQHF.